This T cell receptor (beta chain) was recorded in a study of cytomegalovirus exposure and HLA in healthy donors. Overall study findings and caveats: There were several of the most significant clusters that appeared linked to common viral pathogens in a later analysis. In a later analysis, a missense DCLRE1C variant was linked to TCR beta V- and J-gene trimming.

V trimming: 7 bases; J trimming: 1 base; junction bases outside the gene matches: 6. Germline V gives CDR1 SGDLS, CDR2 YYNGEE. This CDR3 has 16 residues. Details on this clone: Its antigen is unknown.

13 Jbeta primers and 60 Vbeta primers were used for the PCR. TCRdb's copy holds only in-frame clones and misses some; the assay was immunoSEQ multiplex PCR. The table shows over 150,000 clones, with 65% to 75% occurring only once. The receptor was derived from a man younger than 45 in good health and CMV-seronegative. The chain joins TRBV9 to TRBJ1-4; 11 bases map to TRBD1. The specimen was PBMCs. Here the CDR3 DNA reads TGTGCCAGCTCCGGGACAGGGGGGTTAACTAATGAAAAACTGTTTTTT. Protein: CASSGTGGLTNEKLFF. The full variable domain, in which reference TRBV9 and TRBJ1-4 provide the parts outside the CDR3, is DSGVTQTPKHLITATGQRVTLRCSPRSGDLSVYWYQQSLDQGLQFLIQYYNGEERAKGNILERFSAQQFPDLHSELNLSSLELGDSALYFCASSGTGGLTNEKLFFGSGTQLSVL.